The next 23 T cell receptor beta chains were all read from a single sample in a study of cytomegalovirus exposure and HLA in healthy donors (dated by TCRdb to 2016 to 2017). Receptor libraries were prepared by the immunoSEQ multiplex PCR assay. A mixture of 60 forward primers for TCR Vbeta segments and 13 reverse primers for TCR Jbeta segments was used in the multiplex PCR. TCRdb limited this immuneACCESS table to in-frame rearrangements with V and J called. A share of clones is missing; checked studies link under half to unresolved V genes, and the rest is unexplained. The sample table gives 75,000 to 95,000 clones. The leading ten clones occupy under 1.5% of the sample. Input material: PBMCs. Source of these receptors: a woman aged 55-69 years in good health and CMV-seronegative.

This rearrangement joins TRBV7-9 to TRBJ2-5, with no clear D. Germline CDR1 reads SEHNR; CDR2 reads FQNEAQ (reference sequence). The V and J ends lost 1 base and 4 bases respectively, with 7 bases between them. The CDR3 has 13 amino acids. The CDR3 bases are TGTGCCAGCAGCTTAGGAGGTCGAGAGACCCAGTACTTC. Translation gives CASSLGGRETQYF.

Notes on this clone: The junction and the germline gene differ at one end; a read error may be behind it. The rearrangement joins TRBV7-7 to TRBJ1-5, with D maybe TRBD1 (5 bases). This CDR3 is built from 20 residues. Germline CDR1 SSHAT, CDR2 FNYEAQ (reference sequence). The CDR3 spells CASSLEGVFADKGGNQPQHF. As DNA, the CDR3 is TGTGCTAGCAGCTTAGAAGGGGTCTTTGCGGACAAGGGTGGTAATCAGCCCCAGCATTTT.

The V and J genes are TRBV5-8 and TRBJ1-4; D possibly corresponds to TRBD1 (6 bases). This CDR3 has 14 residues. The V end lost 3 bases, the J end lost 5 bases, and 11 bases lay between the germline ends. Germline values: CDR1 SGHTS, CDR2 YDEGEE. CDR3 nucleotides: TGTGCCAGCAGCTCCGGACAGAACAATGAAAAACTGTTTTTT. Residues: CASSSGQNNEKLFF.

The rearrangement links TRBV11-2 to TRBJ2-7; 11 bases map to TRBD2. V dropped 5 bases and J dropped 4; count of bases not matched to a gene: 10. The CDR3 extends over 16 amino acids. Per germline, CDR1 SGHAT and CDR2 FQNNGV. CDR3 sequence (DNA): TGTGCCAGCAGCCCGGAGGGTAGCGGGAGGGATTACGAGCAGTACTTC. Amino acid sequence: CASSPEGSGRDYEQYF.

The chain uses TRBV19 and TRBJ1-1; tentative D call: TRBD1 (5 bases). The CDR3 loop spans 14 amino acids. Germline CDR1 and CDR2: LNHDA and SQIVND (reference sequence). V lost 3 bases, J lost 4 bases, and 12 bases lay in between. CDR3 loop: CASSIGGVGTEAFF. The CDR3 DNA reads TGTGCCAGTAGTATCGGAGGGGTAGGCACTGAAGCTTTCTTT.

The chain uses TRBV4-3 and TRBJ2-3; 7 bases align to TRBD2. From germline, CDR1 is LGHNA and CDR2 YSLEER. J was trimmed by 4 bases and V by 0 bases; bases with no gene match: 10. The CDR3 length is 17 residues. Here the CDR3 reads CASSQEFWAGVSDTQYF. CDR3 coding DNA: TGCGCCAGCAGCCAAGAATTCTGGGCGGGAGTTTCAGATACGCAGTATTTT.

The CDR3 reads CASSWGQGEDYEQYF. The DNA for the CDR3 is TGCGCCAGCAGCTGGGGACAGGGTGAAGACTACGAGCAGTACTTC. This chain joins TRBV5-1 and TRBJ2-7; 9 bases fit TRBD1. The CDR3 is 15 residues long. The J segment lost 3 bases and the V segment lost 3 bases, leaving 7 bases of the junction unmatched. Germline CDR1 reads SGHRS; CDR2 reads YFSETQ.

V and J are TRBV23-1 and TRBJ2-7; weak D call: TRBD1 (6 bases). TRBV23-1 falls under the ORF class, with uncertain function. With 4 bases removed from V and 6 bases from J, the gap between germline ends came to 19 bases. This CDR3 is built from 15 residues. The chain's CDR3 is CASSLKDRICGEQYF. The CDR3 DNA reads TGCGCCAGCAGTCTTAAAGACAGGATATGCGGCGAGCAGTACTTC.

This sequence joins TRBV15 and TRBJ1-2; D call uncertain. This CDR3 is 14 amino acids long. Germline V gene lookup returns CDR1 LNHNV and CDR2 YYDKDF (reference sequence). Trimming took 0 bases from V and 5 from J, leaving 10 bases between them. The DNA for the CDR3 is TGTGCCACCAGCAGAGACGTGGGCTCATATGGCTACACCTTC. Translation: CATSRDVGSYGYTF.

The chain joins TRBV2 to TRBJ1-2; D unclear. Germline assignment: CDR1 SNHLY and CDR2 FYNNEI. Between the trimmed V and J ends, which lost 5 bases and 6 bases, there was a span of 10 bases. This CDR3 region has 12 residues. The CDR3 nucleotides are TGTGCCAGCAGTTCTGGGAGGGATGGCTACACCTTC. It encodes CASSSGRDGYTF.

The chain links TRBV18 to TRBJ2-2; D is possibly TRBD2 (5 bases). The germline CDR1 and CDR2 sequences are KGHSH and LQKENI. This CDR3 region has 13 residues. The ends were cut back, 2 bases at V and 6 bases at J, with 7 bases in the middle. CDR3 region: CASSPGSAGELFF. The CDR3 bases are TGTGCCAGCTCACCAGGGAGCGCCGGGGAGCTGTTTTTT.

The chain recombines TRBV19 with TRBJ2-6, with TRBD1 matching over 7 bases. The CDR3 length is 16 residues. Germline CDR1 and CDR2: LNHDA and SQIVND (reference sequence). The trim removed 3 bases at V and 3 bases at J, leaving 5 bases unmatched. The CDR3 sequence is CASSISQGRGANVLTF. CDR3 DNA: TGTGCCAGTAGTATTTCACAGGGGCGTGGGGCCAACGTCCTGACTTTC.

The chain carries TRBV10-3 and TRBJ2-5, with TRBD2 matching over 9 bases. This CDR3 has 13 residues. Per the germline V gene, CDR1 is ENHRY and CDR2 is SYGVKD. V shed 10 bases, J shed 2 bases, and the junction held 5 bases outside the gene matches. The CDR3 spells CATRTSAQETQYF. CDR3 bases: TGTGCCACCCGGACTAGCGCACAAGAGACCCAGTACTTC.

V usage is TRBV10-3 and J usage is TRBJ2-5; 11 bases align to TRBD2. This CDR3 contains 17 residues. After removal of 0 bases from V and 4 bases from J, the junction contained 7 bases not matched to a gene. Germline loops: CDR1 ENHRY, CDR2 SYGVKD. The CDR3 loop reads CAISESGSGRAGETQYF. The CDR3, as DNA: TGTGCCATCAGTGAGTCGGGTAGCGGGAGGGCCGGAGAGACCCAGTACTTC.

V gene TRBV19 combines with J gene TRBJ2-2; a weak D match, TRBD2 (6 bases). V shed 6 bases and J shed 5 bases, with 19 bases lying between them. Germline V gene sequence: CDR1 LNHDA, CDR2 SQIVND (reference sequence). The CDR3 runs to 16 residues. The CDR3 loop is CASRFIGSGQTGELFF. DNA for the CDR3: TGTGCCAGTAGATTTATCGGTAGCGGTCAAACCGGGGAGCTGTTTTTT.

The chain uses TRBV5-1 and TRBJ2-7; weak D call: TRBD2 (5 bases). The CDR3 sequence is 13 residues long. Trimming pared 4 bases from V and 0 bases from J, leaving 8 bases between. Germline V lookup: CDR1 SGHRS, CDR2 YFSETQ. CDR3 sequence (DNA): TGCGCCAGCAGCGAAGGAGGCTCCTACGAGCAGTACTTC. As protein: CASSEGGSYEQYF.

For the CDR3, the DNA is TGTGCCAGCACCCCTGCAGCGGGAGGGGCAGATACGCAGTATTTT. It codes for CASTPAAGGADTQYF. V usage is TRBV28 and J usage is TRBJ2-3; TRBD2 matches 10 bases. Germline V lookup: CDR1 MDHEN, CDR2 SYDVKM. This CDR3 has 15 residues. The trim removed 7 bases at V and 4 bases at J, leaving 8 bases unmatched. The full variable domain, its missing parts supplied by reference TRBV28 and TRBJ2-3, is DVKVTQSSRYLVKRTGEKVFLECVQDMDHENMFWYRQDPGLGLRLIYFSYDVKMKEKGDIPEGYSVSREKKERFSLILESASTNQTSMYLCASTPAAGGADTQYFGPGTRLTVL.

This chain joins TRBV7-9 and TRBJ1-3; D is ambiguous. CDR3 size: 16 residues. The germline V gene has CDR1 SEHNR and CDR2 FQNEAQ (reference sequence). V lost 3 bases to trimming and J lost 0 bases, with 12 bases between them. This CDR3 is CASSFTENFSGNTIYF. For the CDR3, the DNA is TGTGCCAGCAGCTTTACAGAGAACTTCTCTGGAAACACCATATATTTT.

The CDR3 DNA reads TGCGCCAGCGCGGGACTAGCCGAGCAGTACTTC. Translation gives CASAGLAEQYF. The V gene is TRBV10-2, the J gene TRBJ2-7; 9 bases agree with TRBD2. The germline V gene has CDR1 WSHSY and CDR2 SAAADI. J was trimmed by 6 bases and V by 8 bases; bases with no gene match: 2. This CDR3 spans 11 amino acids.

The CDR3 DNA follows: TGTGCCAGCCGGACAGGGTTCACCGGGGAGCTGTTTTTT. As protein: CASRTGFTGELFF. This chain links TRBV28 with TRBJ2-2; 8 bases align to TRBD1. CDR3 size: 13 residues. Germline CDR1 MDHEN, CDR2 SYDVKM. The junction had 3 bases not matched to a gene; V was cut back by 8 bases and J by 4 bases. Supplemented by reference TRBV28 and TRBJ2-2, the full variable domain reads DVKVTQSSRYLVKRTGEKVFLECVQDMDHENMFWYRQDPGLGLRLIYFSYDVKMKEKGDIPEGYSVSREKKERFSLILESASTNQTSMYLCASRTGFTGELFFGEGSRLTVL.

The V and J genes are TRBV7-9 and TRBJ2-7; 8 bases align to TRBD1. Germline V gene data show CDR1 as SEHNR and CDR2 as FQNEAQ (reference sequence). Germline trimming cut 8 bases from V and 7 bases from J; bases unmatched to any gene: 13. This CDR3 has 14 residues. CDR3: CASARGQGAWEQYF. CDR3 coding DNA: TGTGCCAGCGCCCGGGGCCAGGGGGCTTGGGAGCAGTACTTC.

V gene TRBV6-1 combines with J gene TRBJ2-7; TRBD2 agrees at 7 bases. With V trimmed by 2 bases and J by 3 bases, 7 bases remained unmatched. The CDR3 contains 15 residues. In germline, CDR1 is MNHNS, CDR2 SASEGT. CDR3 coding DNA: TGTGCCAGCAGTGAATCGGCGGGAGAGGTCTACGAGCAGTACTTC. Translation gives CASSESAGEVYEQYF.

The CDR3 DNA reads as TGCAGCGTTGGGGGGGGAGGTCGGGGTGAAAAACTGTTTTTT. Protein product: CSVGGGGRGEKLFF. The J gene is TRBJ1-4, the V gene TRBV29-1; possible D gene TRBD1, 5 bases. Germline loops: CDR1 SQVTM, CDR2 ANQGSEA. With 4 bases removed from V and 7 bases from J, the gap between germline ends came to 16 bases. The CDR3 runs to 14 residues.